This TCR beta chain appears in the sequencing data of a study of blood T cells in healthy people across ages. Concerning this clonotype: Its antigen is currently unknown. A much larger clone differs by one base, so this may be a read error.

This CDR3 contains 14 residues. Per the germline V gene, CDR1 is SGHTA and CDR2 is FQGNSA. The authors ran a second PCR of roughly 7 to 11 cycles using a sample-barcoded 5' primer and a J-beta primer mix. TCRdb re-called the 5' RACE reads with MiXCR, one entry per CDR3 protein. The data contain some 890,000 distinct CDR3 sequences, just under 30% of them seen just once; the ten biggest clones take up 10% to 13%. The study, taken as a whole, reports: PBMC samples, being unsorted, prevented any conclusive comparison of naive and antigen-experienced cells.

These data also featured in a second study, about T cells of mothers and their children.

The sample was blood. The chain combines TRBV7-2 with TRBJ2-7; the D is unclear. The clonotype originates from a woman in her thirties or forties in good health. The CDR3 DNA sequence: TGTGCCAGCAGCTTAACCGAAATAGCCTACGGGCAGTACTTC. Its translation is CASSLTEIAYGQYF.